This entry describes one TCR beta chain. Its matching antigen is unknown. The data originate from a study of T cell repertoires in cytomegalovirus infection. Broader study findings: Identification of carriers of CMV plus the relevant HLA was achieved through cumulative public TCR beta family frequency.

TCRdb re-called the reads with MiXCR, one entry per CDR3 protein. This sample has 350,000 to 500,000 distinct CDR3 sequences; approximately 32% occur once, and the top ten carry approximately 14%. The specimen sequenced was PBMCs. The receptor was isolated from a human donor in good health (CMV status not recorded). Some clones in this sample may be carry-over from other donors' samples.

CDR3 coding DNA: TGTGCCAGCAGTTTAAGACAGGGGGGCGACACTGAAGCTTTCTTT. Its translation is CASSLRQGGDTEAFF. The chain has TRBV12-3 or TRBV12-4 and TRBJ1-1, with 9 bases lining up with TRBD1. This CDR3 has 15 residues. Germline trimming cut 2 bases from V and 3 bases from J; bases unmatched to any gene: 4.